This TCR beta chain was sequenced for a study of blood T cell repertoires in COVID-19. The CDR3 has 15 amino acids. V trimming: 4 bases; J trimming: 11 bases; junction bases outside the gene matches: 10. Germline CDR1 is SGHRS and CDR2 is YFSETQ. Sequencing was performed with immunoSEQ multiplex PCR; in TCRdb, only in-frame clones are kept and a portion is missing. The sample comprises some 300,000 clones, about 90% of which are singletons, and roughly 2.9% rests with the top ten. The J gene is TRBJ1-6, the V gene TRBV5-1; 9 bases align to TRBD1. Sequencing was done on a sample of PBMCs or T cells enriched from blood (not recorded which). The source is a woman in her forties or fifties who had been exposed to COVID-19. CDR3 nucleotides: TGCGCCAGCAGCCCTGCTGGGACAGGGATGACACCCCTCCACTTT. This encodes CASSPAGTGMTPLHF.